This T cell receptor (beta chain) was recovered during a study of cytomegalovirus exposure and HLA in healthy donors. Both 60 Vbeta primers and 13 Jbeta primers went into the PCR. As handled by the study authors: It was a later analysis that counted 75 million to 90 million unique TCR beta chains, of which 9.5 million to 14 million were shared. Repertoires were generated with immunoSEQ multiplex PCR, while TCRdb's copy carries only in-frame clones and drops some. D and trimming were read from the DNA, whereas the V and J calls and clone size are those reported in that table. The sample holds approximately 140,000 clones; roughly 80% are singletons and the top ten take just over 8.5%. Trimming removed 6 bases from V and 2 bases from J; junction bases left unmatched: 2. The CDR3 totals 15 residues. Per the germline V gene, CDR1 is MNHEY and CDR2 is SVGAGI.

The chain has TRBV6-5 and TRBJ2-5, with 14 bases identical to TRBD2. This sequence was found in a woman in her forties or fifties in good health and CMV-seropositive. The sequenced sample consisted of PBMCs. CDR3 in amino acids: CASRGLAGGQETQYF. As DNA, the CDR3 is TGTGCCAGCAGAGGACTAGCGGGGGGACAAGAGACCCAGTACTTC.